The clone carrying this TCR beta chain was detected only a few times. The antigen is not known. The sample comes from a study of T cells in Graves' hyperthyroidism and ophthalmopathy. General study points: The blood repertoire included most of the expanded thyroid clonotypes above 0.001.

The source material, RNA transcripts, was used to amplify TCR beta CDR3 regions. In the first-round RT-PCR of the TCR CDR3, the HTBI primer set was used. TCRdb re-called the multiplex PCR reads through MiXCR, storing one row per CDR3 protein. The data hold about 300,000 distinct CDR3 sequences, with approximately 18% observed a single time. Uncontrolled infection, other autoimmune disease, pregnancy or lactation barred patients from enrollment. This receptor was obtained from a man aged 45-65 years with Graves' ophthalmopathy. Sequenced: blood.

CDR3 sequence: CAPLIGQGLTYEQYF. CDR3 coding DNA: TGTGCCCCGCTTATCGGACAGGGTCTCACCTACGAGCAGTACTTC. The rearrangement links TRBV24-1 to TRBJ2-7, with 8 bases lining up with TRBD1. V lost 12 bases to trimming and J lost 2 bases; unmatched junction nucleotides: 14. Germline assignment: CDR1 KGHDR and CDR2 SFDVKD. The CDR3 runs to 15 residues.